Following are 18 T cell receptor beta chains from one sample sequenced in a study of T cell responses to AZD1222 COVID-19 vaccine. Sequenced by immunoSEQ multiplex PCR; TCRdb stores in-frame clones only, minus some. The table lists 50,000 to 55,000 clones, roughly 86% of them singletons. The sequencing here drew on peripheral blood, taken 28 days after the second AZD1222 dose. The receptor set was obtained from an adult who received the AZD1222 COVID-19 vaccine.

V and J are TRBV29-1 and TRBJ2-5; D perhaps matches TRBD2 (5 bases). CDR1 SQVTM and CDR2 ANQGSEA come from the germline V gene. The ends were cut back, 6 bases at V and 2 bases at J, with 16 bases in the middle. The CDR3 is 14 residues long. CDR3 loop: CSVSSEGVQETQYF. Written as DNA, the CDR3 is TGCAGCGTCTCCTCCGAGGGAGTACAAGAGACCCAGTACTTC.

The sample holds one count of this clone. The V call is TRBV10-2, the J call TRBJ2-1; 7 nucleotides agree with TRBD2. CDR1 and CDR2 from the germline V gene are WSHSY and SAAADI. V lost 10 bases and J lost 5; bases outside the gene matches: 11. The CDR3 totals 14 residues. The CDR3 loop is CATKGMGGNNEQFF. CDR3 nucleotide sequence: TGCGCCACCAAGGGGATGGGGGGGAACAATGAGCAGTTCTTC.

The chain has TRBV2 and TRBJ2-7; 8 bases agree with TRBD1. The ends lost 4 bases at V and 6 bases at J; junction bases unmatched: 5. This CDR3 contains 13 residues. The germline V gene has CDR1 SNHLY and CDR2 FYNNEI. CDR3 sequence reads: CASSGDRGSEQYF. CDR3 coding DNA: TGTGCCAGCAGTGGAGACAGGGGAAGCGAGCAGTACTTC.

The CDR3: CASGNGFYEQYF. The DNA for the CDR3 is TGTGCTAGTGGGAACGGGTTTTACGAGCAGTACTTC. The chain joins TRBV12-5 to TRBJ2-7; D is uncertain. Germline assignment: CDR1 LGHNT and CDR2 FRNRAP. This CDR3 comprises 12 residues. V lost 6 bases to trimming and J lost 4 bases, with 10 bases between them.

The CDR3, as DNA: TGCAGCGTTGGACAGGGAGTTGCGGGGGCCAACGTCCTGACTTTC. Translation: CSVGQGVAGANVLTF. The V and J genes are TRBV29-1 and TRBJ2-6, with 7 bases that match TRBD1. With V trimmed by 4 bases and J by 4 bases, 7 bases remained unmatched. The germline gives CDR1 SQVTM, CDR2 ANQGSEA. This CDR3 region has 15 residues.

This chain joins TRBV28 and TRBJ2-5, with D possibly called TRBD1 or TRBD2 (5 bases each). V gave up 6 bases and J gave up 2 bases, with 19 bases separating them. Germline CDR1 MDHEN, CDR2 SYDVKM. The length of the CDR3 is 16 residues. CDR3 loop: CASSNRDRSKQETQYF. The DNA of the CDR3 is TGTGCCAGCAGCAACCGGGACCGATCTAAACAAGAGACCCAGTACTTC.

The CDR3 reads CASSRGGGSYNEQFF. CDR3 DNA sequence: TGTGCCAGCAGCCGGGGCGGAGGCTCCTACAATGAGCAGTTCTTC. The chain is built from TRBV3-1 (or the pseudogene TRBV3-2) and TRBJ2-1; possibly TRBD1 or TRBD2 for D (5 bases each). V lost 4 bases, J lost 0 bases, and 10 bases lay in between. The CDR3 is made up of 15 amino acids. The germline gives CDR1 LGHDT, CDR2 YNNKEL (reference sequence).

The gene calls are TRBV19 and TRBJ1-1; D is uncertain. The CDR3 covers 18 residues. Trimming removed 7 bases from V and 3 bases from J, with 27 bases in between. Per the germline V gene, CDR1 is LNHDA and CDR2 is SQIVND (reference sequence). The CDR3 DNA reads as TGTGCCAGTACCGTCCGCCCGCCGGGGTGGGAGGCAGACACTGAAGCTTTCTTT. Translated, it gives CASTVRPPGWEADTEAFF.

V usage is TRBV3-1 (or the pseudogene TRBV3-2) and J usage is TRBJ1-6, with TRBD1 identical over 9 bases. The V segment lost 8 bases and the J segment 7 bases; nucleotides outside the gene matches: 6. Germline V gives CDR1 LGHDT, CDR2 YNNKEL (reference sequence). CDR3 length: 14 residues. As DNA, the CDR3 is TGTGCCAGCGCGTCACAGGGGGCAAATTCACCCCTCCACTTT. It encodes CASASQGANSPLHF.

This clone was observed a single time. The chain carries TRBV2 and TRBJ1-6; D gene unclear. Trimming removed 6 bases from V and 4 bases from J, with 13 bases in between. The CDR3 consists of 15 residues. Per the germline V gene, CDR1 is SNHLY and CDR2 is FYNNEI. CDR3 bases: TGTGCCAGCAGAAAACAGCGGACTTATAATTCACCCCTCCACTTT. Amino acid sequence: CASRKQRTYNSPLHF.

The chain combines TRBV24-1 with TRBJ2-3; possible D gene TRBD2, 6 bases. V lost 3 bases and J 3 bases, leaving 9 bases between the germline ends. There are 14 residues in the CDR3. Germline values: CDR1 KGHDR, CDR2 SFDVKD. CDR3 nucleotide sequence: TGTGCCACCAGTGATGCGGGGAGAACAGATACGCAGTATTTT. Its protein product is CATSDAGRTDTQYF.

The CDR3 sequence is CATQLGGETQYF. In DNA form, the CDR3 reads TGTGCCACCCAGCTTGGGGGGGAGACCCAGTACTTC. This rearrangement joins TRBV7-9 to TRBJ2-5; weak D call: TRBD2 (6 bases). CDR1 and CDR2 from the germline V gene are SEHNR and FQNEAQ (reference sequence). V was pared by 10 bases and J by 5 bases, with 14 bases between. The CDR3 is 12 amino acids.

The chain couples TRBV10-2 to TRBJ2-3, with D tentatively TRBD1 (5 bases). The CDR3 has 15 residues. Germline loops: CDR1 WSHSY, CDR2 SAAADI. The V end lost 10 bases, the J end lost 3 bases, and 20 bases lay between the germline ends. As DNA, the CDR3 is TGCGCCACCTGGCGGACACCCTTAGGAACAGATACGCAGTATTTT. Its protein product is CATWRTPLGTDTQYF.

The CDR3 DNA is TGTGCCTGGAGTGTACAGGGAGCTCAGCCCCAGCATTTT. Translated, it gives CAWSVQGAQPQHF. The chain combines TRBV30 with TRBJ1-5, with D tentatively TRBD1 (6 bases). Germline CDR1 is GTSNPN and CDR2 is SVGIG (reference sequence). Trimming pared 0 bases from V and 6 bases from J, leaving 9 bases between. There are 13 residues in the CDR3.

This clone came up once. This chain links TRBV6-6 with TRBJ1-5; D is uncertain. The CDR3 spans 14 residues. The V end was cut by 6 bases, the J end by 0 bases, with 9 bases between. The germline V gene encodes CDR1 MNHNY and CDR2 SVGAGI (reference sequence). Here the CDR3 reads CASRASSSNQPQHF. The DNA for the CDR3 is TGTGCCAGCAGGGCCTCCTCTAGCAATCAGCCCCAGCATTTT.

Only one count was recorded for this clone. The V call is TRBV7-8, the J call TRBJ2-7; TRBD2 might be the D (5 bases). CDR1 is SGHVS and CDR2 is FQNEAQ in the germline V gene. The CDR3 totals 13 residues. Trimming took off 4 bases at V and 3 bases at J, with 10 bases between the two ends. CDR3: CASSSSGDYEQYF. The CDR3 coding sequence is TGTGCCAGCAGCTCCAGCGGAGACTACGAGCAGTACTTC.

The chain has TRBV7-9 and TRBJ1-2; D is unresolved. The germline V gene has CDR1 SEHNR and CDR2 FQNEAQ (reference sequence). Trimming took off 0 bases at V and 8 bases at J, with 16 bases between the two ends. This CDR3 has 15 residues. This CDR3 reads CASSLASRRNPGYTF. CDR3 DNA: TGTGCCAGCAGCTTAGCTTCGCGACGGAACCCCGGCTACACCTTC.

This rearrangement joins TRBV11-2 to TRBJ1-1; D remains ambiguous. CDR3 size: 13 residues. The ends were cut back, 1 base at V and 6 bases at J, with 9 bases in the middle. Germline CDR1 is SGHAT and CDR2 is FQNNGV. This CDR3 reads CASSLARVAEAFF. The DNA of the CDR3 is TGTGCCAGCAGCTTAGCCCGAGTGGCTGAAGCTTTCTTT.